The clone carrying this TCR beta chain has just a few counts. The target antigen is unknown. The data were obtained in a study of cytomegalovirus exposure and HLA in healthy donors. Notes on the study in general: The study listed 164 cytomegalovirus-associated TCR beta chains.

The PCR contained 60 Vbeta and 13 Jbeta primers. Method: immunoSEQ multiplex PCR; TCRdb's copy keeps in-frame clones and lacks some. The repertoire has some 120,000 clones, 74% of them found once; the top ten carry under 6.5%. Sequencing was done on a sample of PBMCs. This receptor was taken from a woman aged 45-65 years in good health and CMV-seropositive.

The CDR3 region is CASSSTVRGGSYNEQFF. The CDR3, as DNA: TGTGCCAGCAGCTCAACAGTCCGAGGGGGCTCCTACAATGAGCAGTTCTTC. The gene calls are TRBV11-3 and TRBJ2-1, with D perhaps TRBD1 (6 bases). Germline lookup yields CDR1 SGHNT and CDR2 YENEEA. This CDR3 has 17 residues. V lost 4 bases, J lost 0 bases, and 16 bases lay in between.